A single sample gave rise to the 27 T cell receptor beta chains below, sequenced in a study of CD8+CD57+ T cells in acquired aplastic anemia. Template material for TCR beta VDJ and CDR3 profiling consisted of genomic DNA. TCRdb ran MiXCR on the reads and lists one entry per CDR3 protein. This table holds over 250,000 distinct CDR3 sequences, 56% found once. All sequencing subjects had displayed CD8+CD57+ cell expansion on flow cytometry. Sequencing used sorted CD4+, CD8+, or CD8+CD57+ T cells (not recorded which) from PBMCs. These receptors all come from a human donor with aplastic anemia.

V gene TRBV20-1 combines with J gene TRBJ1-1, with D maybe TRBD1 (6 bases). Trimming left V 5 bases short and J 0 bases short, with 13 bases between. CDR3 size: 14 residues. CDR1 is DFQATT, CDR2 SNEGSKA, per germline (reference sequence). CDR3: CSASGHRLNTEAFF. The CDR3 DNA reads TGCAGTGCTTCGGGACACCGACTGAACACTGAAGCTTTCTTT.

This clonotype appeared a few times. DNA for the CDR3: TGCAGTGCTTCTAGGGGGAATGGGGAGCAGTACTTC. It codes for CSASRGNGEQYF. This chain connects TRBV20-1 to TRBJ2-7, with TRBD1 as a possible D gene (6 bases). Per the germline V gene, CDR1 is DFQATT and CDR2 is SNEGSKA (reference sequence). The CDR3 consists of 12 residues. V lost 5 bases and J lost 7, with 15 bases in between.

This clonotype came up a few times. The chain uses TRBV7-9 and TRBJ1-1; possibly TRBD1 for D (6 bases). The germline V and J ends were trimmed by 1 base and 7 bases, with 7 bases remaining between them. CDR1 is SEHNR and CDR2 is FQNEAQ in the germline V gene (reference sequence). The CDR3 loop spans 12 amino acids. The CDR3: CASSLGGLEAFF. CDR3 nucleotides: TGTGCCAGCAGCTTAGGGGGGCTTGAAGCTTTCTTT.

This chain links TRBV29-1 with TRBJ2-7; the D gene is possibly TRBD2 (5 bases). This CDR3 has 12 residues. V was clipped by 6 bases and J by 1 base, with 10 bases between them. The V gene's germline CDR1 is SQVTM and CDR2 ANQGSEA. This CDR3 is CSVGPGSYEQYF. CDR3 nucleotides: TGCAGCGTAGGGCCGGGATCCTACGAGCAGTACTTC.

The rearrangement joins TRBV19 to TRBJ2-7; the match to TRBD1 covers 8 bases. The germline V gene encodes CDR1 LNHDA and CDR2 SQIVND (reference sequence). The ends lost 6 bases at V and 4 bases at J; junction bases unmatched: 5. The CDR3 loop spans 13 amino acids. The CDR3 nucleotides read TGTGCCAGTAGCTGGACAGGGCGGTACGAGCAGTACTTC. Residues: CASSWTGRYEQYF.

This clonotype came up many times. This chain links TRBV19 with TRBJ2-1; 8 positions agree with TRBD1. Trimming cost V 6 bases and J 2 bases; bases outside gene matches: 6. The CDR3 sequence is 15 residues long. Germline CDR1 LNHDA, CDR2 SQIVND (reference sequence). CDR3 in DNA: TGTGCCAGTAGGGTGGACAGGGCCACCTACAATGAGCAGTTCTTC. Translating gives CASRVDRATYNEQFF.

The chain combines TRBV19 with TRBJ2-7; 10 bases agree with TRBD1. The trim removed 5 bases at V and 3 bases at J, leaving 4 bases unmatched. The CDR3 is made up of 14 amino acids. Germline V gene lookup returns CDR1 LNHDA and CDR2 SQIVND (reference sequence). CDR3 region: CASSDRGRFYEQYF. CDR3 nucleotides: TGTGCCAGTAGTGACAGGGGGCGCTTCTACGAGCAGTACTTC.

For this clonotype: One end of the junction fails to match germline, which may point to a read error. The chain carries TRBV5-1 and TRBJ2-3; tentatively, D is TRBD1 (5 bases). This CDR3 spans 15 amino acids. Germline CDR1 and CDR2: SGHRS and YFSETQ. The CDR3 protein is CASSLGSSGTGTQYF. The CDR3 DNA is TGCGCCAGCAGCTTAGGAAGCTCTGGCACAGGTACGCAGTATTTT.

The CDR3 protein is CASRSSGGAVANEQFF. CDR3 in DNA: TGTGCCAGTAGATCTAGCGGGGGGGCGGTTGCCAATGAGCAGTTCTTC. The rearrangement uses TRBV19 and TRBJ2-1, with 12 bases lining up with TRBD2. CDR3 size: 16 residues. The V and J ends lost 6 bases and 6 bases, in that order; junction bases with no gene match: 9. Germline loops: CDR1 LNHDA, CDR2 SQIVND (reference sequence). Filled out from reference TRBV19 and TRBJ2-1, the complete variable domain reads DGGITQSPKYLFRKEGQNVTLSCEQNLNHDAMYWYRQDPGQGLRLIYYSQIVNDFQKGDIAEGYSVSREKKESFPLTVTSAQKNPTAFYLCASRSSGGAVANEQFFGPGTRLTVL.

The chain recombines TRBV6-7 with TRBJ1-2; D not resolved. TRBV6-7 belongs to the ORF category, with a function that is uncertain. CDR3 length: 10 amino acids. V was shortened by 3 bases and J by 8 bases, with 4 bases between the two germline ends. The CDR3 sequence is CASSYNGYTF. CDR3 nucleotides: TGTGCCAGCAGTTATAACGGCTACACCTTC.

In its sample, this clonotype was seen once. The CDR3 ends on some other residue instead of the conserved phenylalanine or tryptophan, so this is likely a read error. Because the CDR3's place on the DNA is in doubt, the DNA is left out and the CDR3 is given as listed by TCRdb. The CDR3 spells CATSDFPGVSDTQYL. V usage is TRBV24-1 and J usage is TRBJ2-3; the D call in the table, TRBD1, was not verified against the DNA. The CDR3 has 15 residues if both end residues are counted. The germline V gene has CDR1 KGHDR and CDR2 SFDVKD.

This clonotype has just one count. The chain employs TRBV24-1 and TRBJ2-3; D may correspond to TRBD1 or TRBD2 (5 bases each). The CDR3 extends over 13 amino acids. The ends were cut back, 3 bases at V and 14 bases at J, with 17 bases in the middle. CDR1 is KGHDR and CDR2 is SFDVKD in the germline V gene. DNA of the CDR3: TGTGCCACCAGTGATCGCAGGGCAGAGGGTCGGTATTTT. It is translated as CATSDRRAEGRYF.

The chain uses TRBV24-1 and TRBJ1-2; D unresolved. Germline CDR1 is KGHDR and CDR2 is SFDVKD. Trimming cost V 1 base and J 10 bases, with 12 bases left between them. The CDR3 covers 13 residues. Written as DNA, the CDR3 is TGTGCCACCAGTGATTTAGAGGGCAGATACTACACCTTC. Encoded protein: CATSDLEGRYYTF.

The rearrangement links TRBV20-1 to TRBJ1-5, with D possibly TRBD1 on 5 matching bases. There are 14 residues in the CDR3. Germline CDR1 DFQATT, CDR2 SNEGSKA (reference sequence). The germline V and J ends were trimmed by 2 bases and 10 bases, with 18 bases remaining between them. In DNA, the CDR3 is TGCAGTGCTAGACGCGGACATCGGTTGGGACCCCAGCATTTT. Amino acid sequence: CSARRGHRLGPQHF.

This chain uses TRBV7-6 with TRBJ2-7, with 7 bases matching TRBD1. The ends lost 5 bases at V and 7 bases at J; junction bases unmatched: 8. The CDR3 is made up of 13 amino acids. In germline, CDR1 is SGHVS, CDR2 FNYEAQ. CDR3 region: CASSPRQGWEQYF. DNA for the CDR3: TGTGCCAGCAGCCCCCGACAGGGCTGGGAGCAGTACTTC. Full variable domain (remainder filled in from reference TRBV7-6 and TRBJ2-7): GAGVSQSPRYKVTKRGQDVALRCDPISGHVSLYWYRQALGQGPEFLTYFNYEAQQDKSGLPNDRFSAERPEGSISTLTIQRTEQRDSAMYRCASSPRQGWEQYFGPGTRLTVT.

In regard to this clonotype: It may be a read error: a sequence one base away is much more abundant. The chain uses TRBV6-1 and TRBJ1-2, with 8 bases lining up with TRBD1. The germline V gene encodes CDR1 MNHNS and CDR2 SASEGT. V lost 4 bases, J lost 6 bases, and 7 bases stayed unmatched. The CDR3 covers 14 residues. CDR3 nucleotides: TGTGCCAGCAGTGTCCTACAGGGGGTGAATGGCTACACCTTC. It translates to CASSVLQGVNGYTF.

In regard to this clonotype: The junction does not match germline at one end; this may be a read error. The rearrangement links TRBV24-1 to TRBJ2-1; 10 bases align to TRBD1. The length of the CDR3 is 14 residues. Germline V gene lookup returns CDR1 KGHDR and CDR2 SFDVKD. CDR3 sequence reads: CATSDPGQGYEQFF. CDR3 nucleotide sequence: TGCGCCACCAGTGACCCGGGACAGGGGTATGAGCAGTTCTTC.

This CDR3 is CASSPNGGEPQHF. The DNA for the CDR3 is TGTGCCAGCTCACCAAACGGGGGTGAGCCCCAGCATTTT. The rearrangement links TRBV18 to TRBJ1-5; a possible D gene is TRBD1 (5 bases). The CDR3 runs 13 residues. The V end lost 2 bases, the J end lost 8 bases, and 10 bases lay between the germline ends. Germline lookup yields CDR1 KGHSH and CDR2 LQKENI.

For this clonotype: A much larger clone differs by one base, so this may be a read error. The genes are TRBV10-3 and TRBJ2-7, with 9 bases matching TRBD1. CDR1 ENHRY and CDR2 SYGVKD come from the germline V gene. V shed 2 bases and J 9 bases; nucleotides not matched to a gene: 11. This CDR3 has 15 amino acids. The CDR3 nucleotides read TGTGCCATCAGTGAGCCAGGGACAGGGCTTGACGGGCAGTACTTC. As protein: CAISEPGTGLDGQYF.

This chain uses TRBV7-9 with TRBJ1-2; D is possibly TRBD1 (6 bases). With 3 bases removed from V and 1 base from J, the gap between germline ends came to 15 bases. The CDR3 contains 16 residues. Germline CDR1 reads SEHNR; CDR2 reads FQNEAQ (reference sequence). CDR3 in amino acids: CASSFQDSPINYGYTF. CDR3 DNA sequence: TGTGCCAGCAGCTTTCAGGACAGCCCAATTAACTATGGCTACACCTTC.

This clonotype was observed many times. The chain is built from TRBV7-2 and TRBJ1-1; weak D call: TRBD1 (5 bases). The CDR3 is made up of 13 amino acids. V was clipped by 0 bases and J by 6 bases, with 8 bases between them. Germline V gives CDR1 SGHTA, CDR2 FQGNSA. CDR3 in DNA: TGTGCCAGCAGCTTAGCGGTACAGGCTGAAGCTTTCTTT. Protein sequence: CASSLAVQAEAFF.

The chain carries TRBV5-1 and TRBJ1-6, with D perhaps matching TRBD1 (6 bases). Per the germline V gene, CDR1 is SGHRS and CDR2 is YFSETQ. V was shortened by 0 bases and J by 8 bases, with 21 bases between the two germline ends. The CDR3 is 18 amino acids. The CDR3: CASSLAASGGAMDSPLHF. CDR3 bases: TGCGCCAGCAGCTTGGCGGCTAGCGGGGGGGCGATGGATTCACCCCTCCACTTT.

This sequence joins TRBV7-9 and TRBJ2-3; maybe TRBD2 (5 bases). This CDR3 is 15 amino acids long. The V gene's germline CDR1 is SEHNR and CDR2 FQNEAQ (reference sequence). Trimming left V 6 bases short and J 2 bases short, with 15 bases between. The CDR3 region is CASSYPGSITDTQYF. In DNA form, the CDR3 reads TGTGCCAGCAGTTACCCGGGATCCATCACAGATACGCAGTATTTT.

CDR3 region: CASSIGWGRGRRQPQHF. In DNA, the CDR3 is TGTGCCAGTAGTATAGGGTGGGGCAGGGGGCGTAGGCAGCCCCAGCATTTT. The chain employs TRBV19 and TRBJ1-5, with 8 bases that match TRBD1. V shed 1 base and J 7 bases; nucleotides not matched to a gene: 12. The CDR3 covers 17 residues. Germline CDR1 reads LNHDA; CDR2 reads SQIVND (reference sequence). Full variable domain (missing parts from reference TRBV19 and TRBJ1-5): DGGITQSPKYLFRKEGQNVTLSCEQNLNHDAMYWYRQDPGQGLRLIYYSQIVNDFQKGDIAEGYSVSREKKESFPLTVTSAQKNPTAFYLCASSIGWGRGRRQPQHFGDGTRLSIL.

This clonotype occurred many times. The chain joins TRBV19 to TRBJ1-6, with D possibly being TRBD1 (5 bases). This CDR3 is built from 17 residues. Germline V gene lookup returns CDR1 LNHDA and CDR2 SQIVND (reference sequence). V dropped 5 bases and J dropped 0 bases, with 14 bases sitting between them. The CDR3 is CASSFGDSGSYNSPLHF. The CDR3 nucleotides read TGTGCCAGTAGTTTCGGGGACTCCGGCTCCTATAATTCACCCCTCCACTTT.

At least ten counts were recorded for this clonotype. The chain is built from TRBV19 and TRBJ1-5; unclear D gene. The V and J ends lost 3 bases and 7 bases respectively, with 7 bases between them. Germline loops: CDR1 LNHDA, CDR2 SQIVND (reference sequence). The length of the CDR3 is 12 residues. The CDR3 DNA follows: TGTGCCAGTAGTATGGATCAGCAGCCCCAGCATTTT. It encodes CASSMDQQPQHF.

This clonotype was observed at least ten times. The chain couples TRBV7-2 to TRBJ2-7; perhaps D is TRBD1 or TRBD2 (7 bases each). The CDR3 has 15 residues. Germline-derived CDR1 and CDR2 are SGHTA and FQGNSA. The V and J ends lost 1 base and 7 bases respectively, with 17 bases between them. In DNA form, the CDR3 reads TGTGCCAGCAGCTTAGTCACGGGCGGGGGACAGGAGCAGTACTTC. Protein product: CASSLVTGGGQEQYF.